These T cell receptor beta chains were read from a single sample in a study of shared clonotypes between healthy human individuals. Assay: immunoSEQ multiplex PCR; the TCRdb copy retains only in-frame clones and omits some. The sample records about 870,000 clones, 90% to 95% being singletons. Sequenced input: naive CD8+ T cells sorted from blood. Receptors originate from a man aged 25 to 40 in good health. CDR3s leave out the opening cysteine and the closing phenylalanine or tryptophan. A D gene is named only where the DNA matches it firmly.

CDR3aa: ASSFVQGFEKLF; v_gene: TRBV12-1; d_gene: NA
CDR3aa: ASTQAVASGTGELF; v_gene: TRBV7-7; d_gene: NA
CDR3aa: ASSVDEVNTDTQY; v_gene: TRBV9; d_gene: NA
CDR3aa: ASSFGTDPDTQY; v_gene: TRBV28; d_gene: NA
CDR3aa: ASSPDRATNEQF; v_gene: TRBV6-5; d_gene: TRBD1
CDR3aa: SAKDGTGELEAF; v_gene: TRBV29-1; d_gene: TRBD1
CDR3aa: ASSLGQGVHGNQPQH; v_gene: TRBV27; d_gene: TRBD1
CDR3aa: ASRLEGTVNYGYT; v_gene: TRBV28; d_gene: TRBD1
CDR3aa: ASSSDRGRILDTGELF; v_gene: TRBV7-7; d_gene: TRBD1
CDR3aa: ASSHLLGGQGFYEQY; v_gene: TRBV4-1; d_gene: TRBD1
CDR3aa: ASTGLAGTGELF; v_gene: TRBV27; d_gene: TRBD2
CDR3aa: ASSGDRGEAGELF; v_gene: TRBV9; d_gene: TRBD1
CDR3aa: SVGSTAGELF; v_gene: TRBV29-1; d_gene: NA
CDR3aa: ASSPGRSTDTQY; v_gene: TRBV18; d_gene: NA
CDR3aa: ASSWGSGEAF; v_gene: TRBV25-1; d_gene: NA
CDR3aa: ASSLRLAGVRNEQF; v_gene: TRBV9; d_gene: TRBD2
CDR3aa: ASRVGAGNQPQH; v_gene: TRBV27; d_gene: NA
CDR3aa: ASNSESTDTQY; v_gene: TRBV6-5; d_gene: NA
CDR3aa: ASSLGTGSYEQY; v_gene: TRBV27; d_gene: TRBD1
CDR3aa: ASSYGQGVDEQY; v_gene: TRBV6-5; d_gene: NA
CDR3aa: ASSATGEVYTEAF; v_gene: TRBV9; d_gene: TRBD1
CDR3aa: ASSMSGLPYNEQF; v_gene: TRBV19; d_gene: NA
CDR3aa: ASSPRTSHEQF; v_gene: TRBV5-5; d_gene: NA